This TCR beta chain appears in the sequencing data of a study of CD8 T cells in Susac syndrome. Trimming removed 6 bases at V and 7 bases at J, with 19 bases between. This CDR3 region has 15 residues. Germline CDR1 MNHEY, CDR2 SVGAGI. Random hexamers primed reverse transcription of 0.5 to 1 ug RNA. Coverage of TCR beta CDR3 amplification by immunoSEQ multiplex PCR extended to 54 Vbeta and 13 Jbeta. Using its own MiXCR run on the immunoSEQ multiplex PCR reads, TCRdb lists one record per CDR3 protein. Here the sample spans roughly 400,000 distinct CDR3 sequences, more than 80% being singletons. The specimen was CD8+ T cells from PBMCs. V and J are TRBV6-5 and TRBJ1-5, with a tentative D call TRBD1 (6 bases). This TCR derives from a human donor with multiple sclerosis. Written as DNA, the CDR3 is TGTGCCAGCAGGCCTCTACAGGGTTCTCAACAGCCCCAGCATTTT. Its translation: CASRPLQGSQQPQHF.